The 30 T cell receptor beta chains in this list originate from one sample, sequenced in a study of T cell changes during pregnancy in multiple sclerosis. Profiling relied on immunoSEQ multiplex PCR, and the TCRdb table lists in-frame clones only, not all of them. The sample has approximately 28,000 clones; approximately 90% are singletons. The material sequenced was CD8+ T cells from peripheral blood mononuclear cells, taken before pregnancy. These receptors were obtained from a female donor with multiple sclerosis, enrolled in a pregnancy study.

The J gene is TRBJ2-1, the V gene TRBV9; TRBD1 is a possible D gene (6 bases). The CDR3 is 15 residues long. Trimming stripped 0 bases from V and 8 bases from J, with 15 bases between. The germline CDR1 and CDR2 sequences are SGDLS and YYNGEE. This chain's CDR3 is CASSVGGLLYDEQFF. CDR3 DNA sequence: TGTGCCAGCAGCGTAGGGGGGCTACTTTACGATGAGCAGTTCTTC. The full variable domain, completed using reference TRBV9 and TRBJ2-1, is DSGVTQTPKHLITATGQRVTLRCSPRSGDLSVYWYQQSLDQGLQFLIQYYNGEERAKGNILERFSAQQFPDLHSELNLSSLELGDSALYFCASSVGGLLYDEQFFGPGTRLTVL.

The J gene is TRBJ2-7, the V gene TRBV7-6; 7 nucleotides align to TRBD2. V shed 2 bases, J shed 4 bases, and the junction held 11 bases outside the gene matches. CDR1 is SGHVS and CDR2 is FNYEAQ in the germline V gene. The CDR3 sequence is 16 residues long. CDR3 amino acids: CASSLSEGGPVYEQYF. As DNA, the CDR3 is TGTGCCAGCAGCTTATCAGAGGGAGGGCCGGTTTACGAGCAGTACTTC.

The chain is built from TRBV2 and TRBJ1-3, with D tentatively TRBD1 (6 bases). This CDR3 spans 15 amino acids. V lost 6 bases and J lost 0, with 12 bases in between. Germline CDR1 SNHLY, CDR2 FYNNEI. DNA for the CDR3: TGTGCCAGCAGAGGTACAGGGACCTCTGGAAACACCATATATTTT. Protein: CASRGTGTSGNTIYF.

The CDR3, as DNA: TGTGCCAGCAGCGTAGAGGACCCAGGGGTGAACACTGAAGCTTTCTTT. Protein sequence: CASSVEDPGVNTEAFF. This chain uses TRBV9 with TRBJ1-1; possibly TRBD1 for D (6 bases). The CDR3 sequence is 16 residues long. Germline assignment: CDR1 SGDLS and CDR2 YYNGEE. Trimming removed 0 bases at V and 0 bases at J, with 12 bases between.

V is TRBV4-3 and J is TRBJ2-7; possibly TRBD2 for D (6 bases). This CDR3 has 12 amino acids. The V end lost 5 bases, the J end lost 7 bases, and 12 bases lay between the germline ends. Germline CDR1 and CDR2: LGHNA and YSLEER. In nucleotides, the CDR3 is TGCGCCAGCAGCTTCGGGACTCTTGAGCAGTACTTC. Its protein is CASSFGTLEQYF.

V is TRBV9 and J is TRBJ2-2, with TRBD1 matching over 9 bases. Germline values: CDR1 SGDLS, CDR2 YYNGEE. V lost 3 bases and J lost 5; bases outside the gene matches: 8. The CDR3 is 16 residues long. CDR3 DNA sequence: TGTGCCAGCAGCGGATCACAGGGGGCGCGAACCGGGGAGCTGTTTTTT. Translated: CASSGSQGARTGELFF.

The V call is TRBV6-6, the J call TRBJ1-5, with 10 bases matching TRBD1. The ends lost 9 bases at V and 4 bases at J; junction bases unmatched: 6. CDR3 size: 14 residues. Germline V gene lookup returns CDR1 MNHNY and CDR2 SVGAGI (reference sequence). The CDR3 DNA reads TGTGCCAGTGCTCCGGGACAGGGGAATCAGCCCCAGCATTTT. Amino acids: CASAPGQGNQPQHF.

The chain joins TRBV9 to TRBJ2-1; 7 bases agree with TRBD1. Per germline, CDR1 SGDLS and CDR2 YYNGEE. V lost 0 bases to trimming and J lost 2 bases; unmatched junction nucleotides: 11. The CDR3 contains 18 residues. This CDR3 is CASSVDGSGQGAYNEQFF. The DNA of the CDR3 is TGTGCCAGCAGCGTAGACGGATCCGGGCAGGGGGCCTACAATGAGCAGTTCTTC.

The chain has TRBV6-1 and TRBJ2-6; D gene unclear. There are 15 residues in the CDR3. Germline V gene sequence: CDR1 MNHNS, CDR2 SASEGT. The germline V and J ends were trimmed by 5 bases and 0 bases, with 8 bases remaining between them. The CDR3 sequence: CASSRRDSGANVLTF. The CDR3 DNA is TGTGCCAGCAGTAGGAGAGACTCTGGGGCCAACGTCCTGACTTTC.

V usage is TRBV9 and J usage is TRBJ2-3; perhaps TRBD2 as D (7 bases). CDR3 size: 16 residues. Trimming pared 0 bases from V and 7 bases from J, leaving 18 bases between. CDR1 SGDLS and CDR2 YYNGEE come from the germline V gene. CDR3 sequence: CASSVGEGGGRNTQYF. DNA for the CDR3: TGTGCCAGCAGCGTAGGGGAGGGGGGGGGCAGAAATACGCAGTATTTT.

The rearrangement joins TRBV7-9 to TRBJ1-4; 8 positions match TRBD1. Germline values: CDR1 SEHNR, CDR2 FQNEAQ (reference sequence). The CDR3 runs 19 residues. V was pared by 1 base and J by 3 bases, with 13 bases of the junction left unmatched. The CDR3 loop reads CASSLDGRQGALSNEKLFF. The CDR3 DNA reads as TGTGCCAGCAGCTTAGATGGGCGGCAGGGGGCTTTGTCTAATGAAAAACTGTTTTTT.

The J gene is TRBJ2-2, the V gene TRBV11-2; D possibly corresponds to TRBD2 (5 bases). Trimming removed 4 bases from V and 1 base from J, with 7 bases in between. Germline V gives CDR1 SGHAT, CDR2 FQNNGV. This CDR3 contains 14 residues. CDR3 residues: CASSYSVNTGELFF. The CDR3 bases are TGTGCCAGCAGCTATAGCGTGAACACCGGGGAGCTGTTTTTT.

The rearrangement links TRBV6-5 to TRBJ2-1; TRBD1 might be the D (6 bases). The V gene lost 6 bases and the J gene lost 5 bases, with 17 bases spanning the gap. CDR3 length equals 15 residues. Germline V gene lookup returns CDR1 MNHEY and CDR2 SVGAGI. CDR3 nucleotide sequence: TGTGCCAGCAGGAGAAAGGGGGTGGACCACAATGAGCAGTTCTTC. It codes for CASRRKGVDHNEQFF.

The chain combines TRBV7-2 with TRBJ2-1; TRBD1 agrees at 12 bases. J gave up 5 bases and V 5 bases, and 4 bases lay outside the gene matches. Germline CDR1 SGHTA, CDR2 FQGNSA. The CDR3 sequence is 15 residues long. CDR3 bases: TGTGCCAGCAGCCAGGGGACAGGGGGCAACAATGAGCAGTTCTTC. Translation: CASSQGTGGNNEQFF.

This chain uses TRBV27 with TRBJ2-1, with 16 bases lining up with TRBD2. This CDR3 contains 17 residues. With 6 bases clipped from V and 7 bases from J, the junction kept 9 bases outside the gene matches. Germline V CDR1 and CDR2: MNHEY, SMNVEV (reference sequence). This chain's CDR3 is CASRLGLAGGPVNEQFF. CDR3 nucleotides: TGTGCCAGCAGGCTGGGACTAGCGGGAGGGCCGGTAAATGAGCAGTTCTTC.

Only one count was recorded for this clone. The gene calls are TRBV6-4 and TRBJ2-1, with 8 bases identical to TRBD2. Germline V gene sequence: CDR1 MRHNA, CDR2 SNTAGT. This CDR3 has 15 residues. Losses at the gene ends were 3 bases for V and 8 bases for J; bases not matched to a gene: 9. This CDR3 reads CASSERSGRGDEQFF. The DNA of the CDR3 is TGTGCCAGCAGTGAAAGGAGCGGGAGAGGCGATGAGCAGTTCTTC.

V usage is TRBV6-1 and J usage is TRBJ2-3; perhaps TRBD2 as D (6 bases). From germline, CDR1 is MNHNS and CDR2 SASEGT. This CDR3 is 13 amino acids long. V dropped 0 bases and J dropped 6 bases, with 7 bases sitting between them. CDR3 DNA: TGTGCCAGCAGTGAAGCTCGGGGGGATACGCAGTATTTT. Protein product: CASSEARGDTQYF.

The V and J genes are TRBV9 and TRBJ2-2; 8 bases agree with TRBD2. V dropped 10 bases and J dropped 0; count of bases not matched to a gene: 8. Germline V gene sequence: CDR1 SGDLS, CDR2 YYNGEE. The CDR3 is made up of 15 amino acids. DNA for the CDR3: TGTGCCTCCCAGCCGGGGGGGGCGAACACCGGGGAGCTGTTTTTT. Its protein is CASQPGGANTGELFF.

This clone was seen just once. V gene TRBV6-5 combines with J gene TRBJ1-1, with D maybe TRBD1 (5 bases). Germline values: CDR1 MNHEY, CDR2 SVGAGI. The CDR3 spans 14 residues. The V gene lost 2 bases and the J gene lost 1 base, with 8 bases spanning the gap. CDR3 coding DNA: TGTGCCAGCAGTTACGGGGGAGGGAACACTGAAGCTTTCTTT. Translating gives CASSYGGGNTEAFF.

The genes are TRBV10-3 and TRBJ1-4, with D possibly TRBD1 on 5 matching bases. In germline, CDR1 is ENHRY, CDR2 SYGVKD. The CDR3 has 16 amino acids. V gave up 2 bases and J gave up 2 bases, with 12 bases separating them. CDR3 residues: CAISELGGGTNEKLFF. As DNA, the CDR3 is TGTGCCATCAGTGAGCTTGGCGGGGGTACTAATGAAAAACTGTTTTTT.

The genes are TRBV4-3 and TRBJ2-1; D is possibly TRBD1 (5 bases). There are 16 residues in the CDR3. The germline gives CDR1 LGHNA, CDR2 YSLEER. V was trimmed by 2 bases and J by 3 bases, leaving 14 bases between them. In DNA, the CDR3 is TGCGCCAGCAGCCAATTTCAGGGCTTCAACTACAATGAGCAGTTCTTC. This sequence encodes CASSQFQGFNYNEQFF.

This sequence joins TRBV7-9 and TRBJ2-2, with 8 bases matching TRBD1. The germline V gene encodes CDR1 SEHNR and CDR2 FQNEAQ (reference sequence). The CDR3 spans 16 residues. Losses at the gene ends were 3 bases for V and 3 bases for J; bases not matched to a gene: 6. The CDR3 DNA reads TGTGCCAGCAGCTTGTGGACAGGGCGCGACACCGGGGAGCTGTTTTTT. Its translation is CASSLWTGRDTGELFF.

This clone was counted only a few times. V is TRBV5-1 and J is TRBJ1-1, with D tentatively TRBD1 (5 bases). Trimming pared 2 bases from V and 0 bases from J, leaving 5 bases between. The CDR3 length is 13 residues. Per the germline V gene, CDR1 is SGHRS and CDR2 is YFSETQ. The CDR3 nucleotides are TGCGCCAGCAGCTTAGGGGTGAACACTGAAGCTTTCTTT. Translating it yields CASSLGVNTEAFF.

The rearrangement uses TRBV18 and TRBJ2-1; a possible D gene is TRBD1 (6 bases). Deletions cut 6 bases from V and 7 bases from J, with 16 bases between. Germline values: CDR1 KGHSH, CDR2 LQKENI. The CDR3 loop spans 14 amino acids. The CDR3 region has the DNA TGTGCCAGCTCCGCGGCAGGGGTTGGGAATGAGCAGTTCTTC. Protein product: CASSAAGVGNEQFF.

The chain has TRBV7-3 and TRBJ2-1; 10 bases map to TRBD2. The V gene end was trimmed by 0 bases and the J gene end by 0 bases; junction bases not matched to a gene: 8. The CDR3 loop spans 19 amino acids. Germline CDR1 SGHTA, CDR2 FQGTGA. The CDR3 sequence: CASSLTPSGGQSSYNEQFF. The CDR3 bases are TGTGCCAGCAGCTTAACACCTAGCGGGGGCCAGAGCTCCTACAATGAGCAGTTCTTC.

This clone has a single count. The chain uses TRBV7-9 and TRBJ2-7; D is ambiguous. This CDR3 spans 12 amino acids. The germline gives CDR1 SEHNR, CDR2 FQNEAQ (reference sequence). V dropped 5 bases and J dropped 4 bases, with 9 bases sitting between them. Here the CDR3 DNA reads TGTGCCAGCAGCCCAACATTGTACGAGCAGTACTTC. This sequence encodes CASSPTLYEQYF.

This clone appeared once. The J gene is TRBJ2-1, the V gene TRBV5-1, with D possibly matching TRBD1 (5 bases). The V gene's germline CDR1 is SGHRS and CDR2 YFSETQ. The CDR3 covers 13 residues. V lost 0 bases to trimming and J lost 8 bases, with 9 bases between them. The chain's CDR3 is CASSLEGVDEQFF. The CDR3, as DNA: TGCGCCAGCAGCTTGGAAGGGGTCGATGAGCAGTTCTTC.

The rearrangement uses TRBV29-1 and TRBJ1-2; TRBD1 is a possible D gene (5 bases). Deletions cut 0 bases from V and 4 bases from J, with 12 bases between. Germline CDR1 is SQVTM and CDR2 is ANQGSEA. There are 14 residues in the CDR3. CDR3 amino acids: CSVEDGGVGYGYTF. As DNA, the CDR3 is TGCAGCGTTGAAGATGGGGGGGTCGGCTATGGCTACACCTTC. The full variable domain, its missing parts supplied by reference TRBV29-1 and TRBJ1-2, is SAVISQKPSRDICQRGTSLTIQCQVDSQVTMMFWYRQQPGQSLTLIATANQGSEATYESGFVIDKFPISRPNLTFSTLTVSNMSPEDSSIYLCSVEDGGVGYGYTFGSGTRLTVV.

This chain connects TRBV7-9 to TRBJ1-1; D not resolved. Germline CDR1 reads SEHNR; CDR2 reads FQNEAQ (reference sequence). The V end was cut by 3 bases, the J end by 1 base, with 12 bases between. The CDR3 has 15 residues. The DNA of the CDR3 is TGTGCCAGCAGCTTGTTTAGCCTTCAGAACACTGAAGCTTTCTTT. It yields the protein CASSLFSLQNTEAFF.

The chain is built from TRBV7-9 and TRBJ1-2; D possibly corresponds to TRBD1 (6 bases). V was clipped by 4 bases and J by 6 bases, with 24 bases between them. CDR1 is SEHNR, CDR2 FQNEAQ, per germline (reference sequence). CDR3 length: 17 residues. DNA for the CDR3: TGTGCCAGCAGCTCATTTCGGGACAAGGAGGATACTAATGGCTACACCTTC. Translating it yields CASSSFRDKEDTNGYTF. The full variable domain, in which reference TRBV7-9 and TRBJ1-2 provide the parts outside the CDR3, is DTGVSQNPRHKITKRGQNVTFRCDPISEHNRLYWYRQTLGQGPEFLTYFQNEAQLEKSRLLSDRFSAERPKGSFSTLEIQRTEQGDSAMYLCASSSFRDKEDTNGYTFGSGTRLTVV.